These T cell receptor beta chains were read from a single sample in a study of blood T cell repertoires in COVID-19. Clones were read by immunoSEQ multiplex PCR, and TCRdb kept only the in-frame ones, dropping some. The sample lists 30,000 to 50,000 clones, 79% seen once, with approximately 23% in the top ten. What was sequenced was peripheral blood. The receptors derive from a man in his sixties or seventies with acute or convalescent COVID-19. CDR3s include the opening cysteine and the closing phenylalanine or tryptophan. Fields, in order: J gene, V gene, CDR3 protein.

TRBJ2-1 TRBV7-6 CASSLRTGNNEQFF
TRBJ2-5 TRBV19 CASSIGGSETQYF
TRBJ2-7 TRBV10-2 CASRDRVEDEQYF
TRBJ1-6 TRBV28 CASSSGQGASPLHF
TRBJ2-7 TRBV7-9 CASSTPYPGTGYEQYF
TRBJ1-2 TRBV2 CASRDPGTGDLGGYTF
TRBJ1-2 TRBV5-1 CASSHQPLGQGYGYTF
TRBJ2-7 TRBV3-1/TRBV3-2 CASSQQAGGLYEQYF
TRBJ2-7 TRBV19 CASSMVSAGYEQYF
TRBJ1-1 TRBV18 CASSPPTASPNTEAFF
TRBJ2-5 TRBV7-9 CASSLEGAETQYF
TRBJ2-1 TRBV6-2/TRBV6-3 CASSQDRYNEQFF
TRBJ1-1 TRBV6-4 CASSDAGQEEAFF
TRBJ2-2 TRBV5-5 CASSLTSGSPLTGELFF
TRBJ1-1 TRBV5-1 CASSPVGGTMNTEAFF
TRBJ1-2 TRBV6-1 CASSEGPGVLGGYTF
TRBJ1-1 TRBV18 CASSPTTAEAFF
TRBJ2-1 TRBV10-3 CAISVGGDEQFF
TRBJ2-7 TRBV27 CASSSVSYEQYF
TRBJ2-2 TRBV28 CASSRGDRASGELFF
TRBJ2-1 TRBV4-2 CASSQEGLAGGPHEQFF
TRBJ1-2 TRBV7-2 CASSPGQASLNYGYTF
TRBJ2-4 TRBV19 CASSIRGQNIQYF
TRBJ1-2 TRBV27 CASSPRDRNYGYTF
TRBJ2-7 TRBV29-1 CSVIRYYEQYF
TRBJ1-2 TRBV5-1 CASSTSTGPYGYTF
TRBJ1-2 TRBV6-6 CASSAGGGYTF
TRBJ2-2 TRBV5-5 CASSFQGAFTGELFF
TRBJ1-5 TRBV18 CASSPEGPQPQHF
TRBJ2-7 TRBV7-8 CASSLVGTLSYEQYF
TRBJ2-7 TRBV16 CASSHFRRAYEQYF
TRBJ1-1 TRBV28 CASSSQGVGGTEAFF
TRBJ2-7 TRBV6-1 CASSETSGNYEQYF
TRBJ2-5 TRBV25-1 CASSELRLRQETQYF
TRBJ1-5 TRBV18 CASSPSTGKSNQPQHF
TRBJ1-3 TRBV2 CASSDRTVSGNTIYF
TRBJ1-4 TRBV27 CASSPIGGEREKLFF
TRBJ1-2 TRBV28 CASSARTGDGYTF
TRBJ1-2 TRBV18 CASSPPTGGNSNYGYTF
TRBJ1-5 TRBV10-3 CAIRGGADSNQPQHF